Listed below are T cell receptor beta chains from one sample, sequenced in a study of PD-1 blockade in classical Hodgkin lymphoma. TCRdb keeps only in-frame clones here, not all; method: immunoSEQ multiplex PCR. The sample contains around 50,000 clones, 90% of which appear only once. The source material was peripheral blood mononuclear cells (PBMCs), sampled before the fourth cycle of nivolumab. Receptor source: a human donor with classical Hodgkin lymphoma. CDR3s include the opening cysteine and the closing phenylalanine or tryptophan. The order of the fields is V gene, clone size, D gene, J gene, CDR3 protein, CDR3 DNA. D genes are given only for firm matches. Some rows have no size entry. The others give once, few or many, or a class for an expanded clone.

>TRBV5-4|.|.|TRBJ2-3
CASSLGQREDTQYF
TGTGCCAGCAGCCTGGGACAACGAGAGGATACGCAGTATTTT
>TRBV7-9|.|TRBD1|TRBJ2-7
CAMGTGPYEQYF
TGTGCCATGGGGACAGGGCCGTACGAGCAGTACTTC
>TRBV28|.|.|TRBJ2-7
CASSLSGAIYEQYF
TGTGCCAGCAGTTTATCAGGGGCGATCTACGAGCAGTACTTC
>TRBV2|.|.|TRBJ2-2
CASSEAGRTGELFF
TGTGCCAGCAGTGAAGCGGGCCGCACCGGGGAGCTGTTTTTT
>TRBV6-5|.|.|TRBJ2-3
CASSSSYTFSDTQYF
TGTGCCAGCAGTTCATCGTACACCTTTTCAGATACGCAGTATTTT
>TRBV4-1|.|.|TRBJ2-1
CASSLNNEQFF
TGCGCCAGCAGCCTGAACAATGAGCAGTTCTTC
>TRBV19|once|.|TRBJ2-3
CASSSPGGTQYF
TGTGCCAGTAGTTCCCCAGGTGGTACGCAGTATTTT
>TRBV29-1|once|.|TRBJ2-5
CSVEDRSGYLYF
TGCAGCGTTGAAGATCGAAGCGGGTACCTGTACTTC
>TRBV7-3|.|.|TRBJ2-1
CASSLTKPPFNNEQFF
TGTGCCAGCAGCTTAACGAAGCCTCCCTTTAACAATGAGCAGTTCTTC
>TRBV10-3|.|.|TRBJ2-3
CAIRDRSLSTDTQYF
TGTGCCATCAGGGACCGGAGTCTTAGCACAGATACGCAGTATTTT
>TRBV7-8|.|.|TRBJ1-5
CASSEKGHLGNQPQHF
TGTGCCAGCAGCGAGAAAGGACATCTAGGCAATCAGCCCCAGCATTTT
>TRBV7-3|.|.|TRBJ1-2
CASSPGLGGYTF
TGTGCCAGCAGCCCGGGCCTCGGTGGCTACACCTTC
>TRBV5-1|.|TRBD2|TRBJ2-3
CASSSTGTSGDTQYF
TGCGCCAGCAGCTCTACCGGGACTAGCGGAGATACGCAGTATTTT
>TRBV10-1|.|.|TRBJ2-7
CASSGGKSYEQYF
TGCGCCAGCTCAGGCGGGAAATCCTACGAGCAGTACTTC
>TRBV28|.|.|TRBJ1-1
CASRKTRTVNTEAFF
TGTGCCAGCAGAAAAACACGGACAGTGAACACTGAAGCTTTCTTT
>TRBV5-1|.|.|TRBJ2-5
CASASQGGLQETQYF
TGCGCCAGCGCCTCCCAAGGGGGGCTACAAGAGACCCAGTACTTC
>TRBV6-1|few|.|TRBJ2-7
CASSESRDFLEQYF
TGTGCCAGCAGTGAATCCCGGGATTTCCTCGAGCAGTACTTC
>TRBV9|once|TRBD1|TRBJ1-1
CASSVAGSRGTGDTEAFF
TGTGCCAGCAGCGTAGCTGGATCCCGAGGGACAGGGGACACTGAAGCTTTCTTT
>TRBV30|.|TRBD2|TRBJ2-1
CAWSVRTSGPGNEQFF
TGTGCCTGGAGTGTTCGTACTAGCGGGCCAGGGAATGAGCAGTTCTTC
>TRBV29-1|.|.|TRBJ1-1
CSVEEGYTEAFF
TGCAGCGTTGAGGAGGGGTACACTGAAGCTTTCTTT